This T cell receptor (beta chain) was profiled in a study of shared clonotypes between healthy human individuals. The CDR3 contains 14 residues. The trim removed 4 bases at V and 4 bases at J, leaving 6 bases unmatched. Germline values: CDR1 MDHEN, CDR2 SYDVKM. In the CD4+ fraction, cells were divided into CD45RA+ naive and CD45RA-negative memory subsets. General study results and limits: Collection of samples was limited to blood; tissue repertoires likely differ.

This clone appeared a single time. The antigen is unknown. The table came from immunoSEQ multiplex PCR; TCRdb's copy has only in-frame clones and leaves some out. The sample shows hundreds of thousands of clones, approximately 97% of them seen only once. The clonotype was recovered from a woman in her twenties or thirties in good health. Sequences were obtained from naive CD4+ T cells sorted from blood. Subset described: CD45RA+ positively selected. This chain links TRBV28 with TRBJ1-2, with 7 nucleotides matching TRBD1. The chain's CDR3 is CASSSADRIYGYTF. For the CDR3, the DNA is TGTGCCAGCAGTTCCGCGGACAGGATCTATGGCTACACCTTC.